The clone carrying this TCR beta chain was picked up a small number of times. Its cognate antigen is unknown. The data belong to a study of cytomegalovirus exposure and HLA in healthy donors. Study conclusions and caveats: Through in vitro validation, a few CMV-associated chains were shown to be specific for CMV antigens.

The PCR had 60 Vbeta and 13 Jbeta primers. Assay: immunoSEQ multiplex PCR; the TCRdb copy retains only in-frame clones and omits some. Here the sample spans more than 85,000 clones, 75% to 85% being singletons. V dropped 2 bases and J dropped 4 bases, with 9 bases sitting between them. This CDR3 has 15 residues. CDR1 is SGHTA, CDR2 FQGNSA, per germline. Sample: PBMCs. The receptor comes from a woman aged 18-29 years in good health and CMV-seronegative. The chain carries TRBV7-2 and TRBJ1-6; D not resolved. The CDR3: CASSLRGPYNSPLHF. The CDR3, as DNA: TGTGCCAGCAGCTTACGGGGTCCTTATAATTCACCCCTCCACTTT.